The next 12 T cell receptor beta chains were all read from a single sample in a study of cytomegalovirus exposure and HLA in healthy donors. A multiplex PCR was run with 60 Vbeta primers and 13 Jbeta primers. Assay: immunoSEQ multiplex PCR; the TCRdb copy retains only in-frame clones and omits some. The sample gives 60,000 to 70,000 clones, 80% of which show up once; about 4.7% is in the top ten. The specimen sequenced was PBMCs. These receptors originate from a woman aged 25 to 45 in good health and CMV-seronegative.

This chain joins TRBV11-2 and TRBJ2-2, with 7 positions matching TRBD2. J gave up 5 bases and V 6 bases, and 3 bases lay outside the gene matches. Germline V lookup: CDR1 SGHAT, CDR2 FQNNGV. CDR3 size: 13 residues. This chain's CDR3 is CASRLLATGELFF. In DNA form, the CDR3 reads TGTGCCAGCAGACTACTAGCGACCGGGGAGCTGTTTTTT.

The chain uses TRBV2 and TRBJ2-7, with 8 nucleotides matching TRBD2. Germline V gene sequence: CDR1 SNHLY, CDR2 FYNNEI. This CDR3 comprises 14 residues. V dropped 6 bases and J dropped 4; count of bases not matched to a gene: 8. The CDR3 reads CASRPGLGSYEQYF. The DNA for the CDR3 is TGTGCCAGCAGGCCGGGACTAGGGAGTTACGAGCAGTACTTC.

The CDR3 sequence: CASSLAHGGNTEAFF. In DNA, the CDR3 is TGTGCCAGCAGCTTAGCTCACGGGGGGAACACTGAAGCTTTCTTT. The chain is built from TRBV7-9 and TRBJ1-1; tentatively, D is TRBD1 (5 bases). This CDR3 comprises 15 residues. Germline values: CDR1 SEHNR, CDR2 FQNEAQ (reference sequence). Trimming took 0 bases from V and 1 from J, leaving 9 bases between them. Full variable domain (outside the CDR3, taken from reference TRBV7-9 and TRBJ1-1): DTGVSQNPRHKITKRGQNVTFRCDPISEHNRLYWYRQTLGQGPEFLTYFQNEAQLEKSRLLSDRFSAERPKGSFSTLEIQRTEQGDSAMYLCASSLAHGGNTEAFFGQGTRLTVV.

The chain recombines TRBV6-5 with TRBJ1-2; D is perhaps TRBD1 (5 bases). This CDR3 has 12 residues. The germline gives CDR1 MNHEY, CDR2 SVGAGI. Trimming shortened V by 7 bases and J by 8 bases, and 14 bases separated the two germline ends. CDR3 loop: CASTATGGGYTF. The CDR3 region has the DNA TGTGCCAGCACCGCCACAGGCGGCGGCTACACCTTC.

This chain links TRBV30 with TRBJ1-4; TRBD1 agrees at 9 bases. V gave up 4 bases and J gave up 10 bases; unmatched junction bases: 7. There are 13 residues in the CDR3. In germline, CDR1 is GTSNPN, CDR2 SVGIG (reference sequence). DNA of the CDR3: TGTGCCTGGATGGACAGGGGCACAGGAAAACTGTTTTTT. Its protein is CAWMDRGTGKLFF.

The chain carries TRBV5-1 and TRBJ2-1; unclear D gene. Deletions cut 7 bases from V and 0 bases from J, with 11 bases between. CDR3 length: 14 amino acids. CDR1 and CDR2 (germline): SGHRS, YFSETQ. This chain's CDR3 is CASRILSSYNEQFF. In nucleotides, the CDR3 is TGCGCCAGCCGAATACTGAGCTCCTACAATGAGCAGTTCTTC. The full variable domain, its missing parts supplied by reference TRBV5-1 and TRBJ2-1, is KAGVTQTPRYLIKTRGQQVTLSCSPISGHRSVSWYQQTPGQGLQFLFEYFSETQRNKGNFPGRFSGRQFSNSRSEMNVSTLELGDSALYLCASRILSSYNEQFFGPGTRLTVL.

The chain combines TRBV5-1 with TRBJ2-3, with 12 bases identical to TRBD2. V lost 7 bases to trimming and J lost 13 bases; unmatched junction nucleotides: 13. CDR1 and CDR2 (germline): SGHRS, YFSETQ. This CDR3 region has 14 residues. The CDR3 sequence is CASGTTSGRREEYF. The CDR3 region has the DNA TGCGCCAGCGGGACGACTAGCGGGAGAAGGGAGGAGTATTTT.

This clone was counted once. The V and J genes are TRBV29-1 and TRBJ1-1; D may be TRBD1 (5 bases). The CDR3 extends over 12 amino acids. V lost 2 bases and J 1 base, leaving 5 bases between the germline ends. From germline, CDR1 is SQVTM and CDR2 ANQGSEA. The CDR3 region has the DNA TGCAGCGTTGAAAGGGGGAACACTGAAGCTTTCTTT. Amino acid sequence: CSVERGNTEAFF.

The chain combines TRBV7-8 with TRBJ1-1, with D possibly matching TRBD1 (5 bases). The germline gives CDR1 SGHVS, CDR2 FQNEAQ. This CDR3 has 13 amino acids. V was shortened by 6 bases and J by 4 bases, with 12 bases between the two germline ends. Here the CDR3 DNA reads TGTGCCAGCAGTCCCAGGGTTAGCACTGAAGCTTTCTTT. Translating it yields CASSPRVSTEAFF.

The chain employs TRBV5-4 and TRBJ1-2; 8 positions agree with TRBD1. Per germline, CDR1 SGHNT and CDR2 YYREEE (reference sequence). Trimming at V came to 6 bases and at J to 4 bases, leaving 8 bases not matched to a gene. The CDR3 spans 14 residues. Here the CDR3 reads CASTTGEGGYGYTF. The DNA for the CDR3 is TGTGCCAGCACGACAGGGGAAGGGGGCTATGGCTACACCTTC.

The V and J genes are TRBV5-6 and TRBJ2-5; D is ambiguous. The J call may be faulty, since TRBJ2-7 better matches the DNA end. Germline loops: CDR1 SGHDT, CDR2 YYEEEE. The length of the CDR3 is 13 residues. The CDR3 loop is CASSFPTTYEQYF. DNA of the CDR3: TGTGCCAGCAGCTTCCCGACAACCTACGAGCAGTACTTC.

The rearrangement uses TRBV10-3 and TRBJ1-1, with 8 bases that match TRBD1. In germline, CDR1 is ENHRY, CDR2 SYGVKD. V was pared by 2 bases and J by 7 bases, with 12 bases of the junction left unmatched. The length of the CDR3 is 16 residues. CDR3 in amino acids: CAISENRDRLRGEAFF. CDR3 coding DNA: TGTGCCATCAGTGAGAACCGGGACAGGCTTCGTGGTGAAGCTTTCTTT.